This is a list of T cell receptor beta chains from one sample in a study of control samples from healthy donors and cancer patients. Assay: immunoSEQ multiplex PCR; the TCRdb copy retains only in-frame clones and omits some. Of about 98,000 clones listed, around three quarters were seen once; the top ten hold more than 9%. The sample taken for sequencing was blood. The receptors were gathered from a woman aged 30 to 39 in good health. Each CDR3 is given with its conserved first and last residue. Each record gives: D gene, J gene, clone size, V gene, CDR3 DNA, CDR3 protein. The D gene is left open where the match is weak. Clone size is given for some rows only: seen once, a few or many times, or a class if the clone is expanded.

NA | TRBJ2-3 | NA | TRBV6-5 | TGTGCCAGCGGGTCTTCGACAGGACTCACAGATACGCAGTATTTT | CASGSSTGLTDTQYF
NA | TRBJ1-2 | NA | TRBV11-3 | TGTGCCAGCAGCCCACGGTGGTTGGTGTTCGGCTACACCTTC | CASSPRWLVFGYTF
TRBD1 | TRBJ2-1 | NA | TRBV7-8 | TGTGCCAGCAGCCTCCGGGACAGCTCCTACAATGAGCAGTTCTTC | CASSLRDSSYNEQFF
NA | TRBJ2-3 | NA | TRBV6-2/TRBV6-3 | TGTGCCAGCAGTTACTCATTTGGGCGGGGAAACACAGATACGCAGTATTTT | CASSYSFGRGNTDTQYF
TRBD1 | TRBJ2-7 | NA | TRBV19 | TGTGCCAGTAGTACAGGACAGGGCCCCTACGAGCAGTACTTC | CASSTGQGPYEQYF
TRBD1 | TRBJ1-4 | NA | TRBV4-3 | TGCGCCAGCAGCCAAGAAACAGGACAGGGTAATGAAAAACTGTTTTTT | CASSQETGQGNEKLFF
NA | TRBJ1-6 | NA | TRBV5-8 | TGTGCCAGCAGCTTTAGGAACATGGATTCACCCCTCCACTTT | CASSFRNMDSPLHF
NA | TRBJ1-6 | once | TRBV6-5 | TGTGCCAGCATGCGGGAGGGGGTGCAGAATTCACCCCTCCACTTT | CASMREGVQNSPLHF
NA | TRBJ2-3 | NA | TRBV11-2 | TGTGCCAGCAGCTTAGGGGTGAGCACAGATACGCAGTATTTT | CASSLGVSTDTQYF
NA | TRBJ2-6 | NA | TRBV15 | TGTGCCACCAGCAGAGATGAAGGGTCTGGGGCCAACGTCCTGACTTTC | CATSRDEGSGANVLTF
NA | TRBJ2-5 | NA | TRBV29-1 | TGCAGCGTTGACATCCAAGAGACCCAGTACTTC | CSVDIQETQYF
TRBD1 | TRBJ1-4 | NA | TRBV14 | TGTGCCAGCAGCGACAGGGGGCGTGGAGAAAAACTGTTTTTT | CASSDRGRGEKLFF
NA | TRBJ2-7 | NA | TRBV7-6 | TGTGCCAGCAGCGGGGATTCCTCTATAAGGAACGAGCAGTACTTC | CASSGDSSIRNEQYF
TRBD2 | TRBJ2-1 | NA | TRBV25-1 | TGTGCCAGCAGTAAAACTAGCGGGGGGAGCGGGGACAATGAGCAGTTCTTC | CASSKTSGGSGDNEQFF
NA | TRBJ1-5 | NA | TRBV19 | TGTGCCAGTAGTATAAAGGGGACCATTCGAAATCAGCCCCAGCATTTT | CASSIKGTIRNQPQHF
NA | TRBJ1-2 | NA | TRBV30 | TGTGCCTGGAGTGTTAAATCCCGAGGAGGAGGTGGCTACACCTTC | CAWSVKSRGGGGYTF
TRBD1 | TRBJ2-2 | NA | TRBV6-2/TRBV6-3 | TGTGCCAGCAGTTACCCTAGACAGGGCCCTCCCCCCGGGGAGCTGTTTTTT | CASSYPRQGPPPGELFF
NA | TRBJ1-2 | once | TRBV4-1 | TGCGCCAGCAGCCAAGGCCCGGGAGTCTATGGCTACACCTTC | CASSQGPGVYGYTF
NA | TRBJ2-5 | NA | TRBV30 | TGTGCCTGGAGTGGACAGGGAGGAGAGACCCAGTACTTC | CAWSGQGGETQYF
NA | TRBJ1-4 | NA | TRBV3-1/TRBV3-2 | TGTGCCAGCAGCCAAGTATCATCCGGTAGCAATGAAAAACTGTTTTTT | CASSQVSSGSNEKLFF
NA | TRBJ1-1 | NA | TRBV19 | TGTGCCAGTAGTATTGGGACAAAGGTTACTGAAGCTTTCTTT | CASSIGTKVTEAFF
NA | TRBJ2-7 | NA | TRBV6-5 | TGTGCCAGCAGTCGGGACTTGTTCGGGCAGTACTTC | CASSRDLFGQYF
NA | TRBJ1-1 | NA | TRBV11-2 | TGTGCCAGCAGCTTAATTAGGACAGAGGAAGCTTTCTTT | CASSLIRTEEAFF
NA | TRBJ2-5 | NA | TRBV18 | TGTGCCAGCTCTCCAGGGCGGCAAGAGACCCAGTACTTC | CASSPGRQETQYF
NA | TRBJ2-3 | NA | TRBV24-1 | TGTGCCACCAGTGATTTTGATCACGATACGCAGTATTTT | CATSDFDHDTQYF
NA | TRBJ1-2 | few | TRBV15 | TGTGCCACCAGCAGAGGGGTTATGGGAACAGACTATGGCTACACCTTC | CATSRGVMGTDYGYTF
TRBD2 | TRBJ2-1 | NA | TRBV6-1 | TGTGCCAGCAGTGAATCGAGCGGGGGGGCTAGTGATGAGCAGTTCTTC | CASSESSGGASDEQFF
NA | TRBJ2-1 | NA | TRBV6-2/TRBV6-3 | TGTGCCAGCAGTTACTCTAATGAAAGGGGTTCAATCTATGAGCAGTTCTTC | CASSYSNERGSIYEQFF
TRBD1 | TRBJ1-2 | once | TRBV5-8 | TGTGCCAGCAGCTTTTTCACAGGGGGCGCCGATGGCTACACCTTC | CASSFFTGGADGYTF
TRBD1 | TRBJ2-2 | NA | TRBV6-6 | TGTGCCAGCAGTTACGCCCTGACAGGGATGGCCGGGGAGCTGTTTTTT | CASSYALTGMAGELFF
NA | TRBJ1-6 | NA | TRBV5-1 | TGCGCCAGCAGCTTGAGGGGGATGGGAATTAATAATTCACCCCTCCACTTT | CASSLRGMGINNSPLHF
NA | TRBJ1-6 | NA | TRBV2 | TGTGCCAGCAGGCGTGCAAGCTCCTATAATTCACCCCTCCACTTT | CASRRASSYNSPLHF
NA | TRBJ2-1 | NA | TRBV9 | TGTGCCAGCAGCCCACCGGGCAGGGGAAATCCATCCTACAATGAGCAGTTCTTC | CASSPPGRGNPSYNEQFF
TRBD2 | TRBJ2-1 | NA | TRBV27 | TGTGCCAGCGTACCTCGACTAGCGGGGGGGCCCTACAATGAGCAGTTCTTC | CASVPRLAGGPYNEQFF
TRBD2 | TRBJ2-1 | NA | TRBV6-2/TRBV6-3 | TGTGCCAGCAGTGCTGCGGGAGGAACTGAGCAGTTCTTC | CASSAAGGTEQFF
NA | TRBJ2-1 | NA | TRBV6-2/TRBV6-3 | TGTGCCAGCAGTTACTCGAGACAGAACAATGAGCAGTTCTTC | CASSYSRQNNEQFF
TRBD1 | TRBJ1-1 | once | TRBV19 | TGTGCCAGTAGTATGACAGGGAGGTCTGAAGCTTTCTTT | CASSMTGRSEAFF
TRBD1 | TRBJ1-4 | NA | TRBV29-1 | TGCAGCGTTTTCAACAGGGGAGAGGAAAAACTGTTTTTT | CSVFNRGEEKLFF
NA | TRBJ2-4 | NA | TRBV6-5 | TGTGCCACCAGTCAGGTAGCCAAAAACATTCAGTACTTC | CATSQVAKNIQYF
NA | TRBJ2-3 | once | TRBV11-2 | TGTGCCAGCAGCTTAGCTCCGGGGTCTAGCACAGATACGCAGTATTTT | CASSLAPGSSTDTQYF
NA | TRBJ2-1 | NA | TRBV12-5 | TGTGCTAGTGGAATTGTCAAGGACTCCAGCTCCTACAATGAGCAGTTCTTC | CASGIVKDSSSYNEQFF
TRBD1 | TRBJ2-7 | few | TRBV4-3 | TGCGCCAGCAGCGCCGACAGGGTCTCCTACGAGCAGTACTTC | CASSADRVSYEQYF
NA | TRBJ1-1 | NA | TRBV5-6 | TGTGCCAGCAGCTTGACGGGATCTGAAGCTTTCTTT | CASSLTGSEAFF
TRBD1 | TRBJ1-2 | NA | TRBV14 | TGTGCCAGCAGCCAAGATTGGCAGGGGGAGCACTATGGCTACACCTTC | CASSQDWQGEHYGYTF
TRBD2 | TRBJ2-7 | NA | TRBV5-1 | TGCGCCAGCAGCCTGTACCTAGCGGGGGGGAAGATTTACGAGCAGTACTTC | CASSLYLAGGKIYEQYF
NA | TRBJ2-5 | NA | TRBV7-9 | TGTGCCAGCAGCCGCGGGGAAAAAGAGACCCAGTACTTC | CASSRGEKETQYF
NA | TRBJ1-2 | few | TRBV29-1 | TGCAGCGTTGAACGGGTCAGCAACTATGGCTACACCTTC | CSVERVSNYGYTF
TRBD1 | TRBJ2-3 | NA | TRBV10-3 | TGTGCCATCAGTGACGGGACAGGGGGTTTTTCAGATACGCAGTATTTT | CAISDGTGGFSDTQYF
NA | TRBJ2-1 | many | TRBV29-1 | TGCAGCGCTCTAGAGGGGGTTGAGCAGTTCTTC | CSALEGVEQFF
NA | TRBJ1-6 | NA | TRBV3-1/TRBV3-2 | TGTGCCAGCAGCCAAGAGACAGGCTCCGGTTCACCCCTCCACTTT | CASSQETGSGSPLHF
TRBD2 | TRBJ2-3 | NA | TRBV5-6 | TGTGCCAGCAGCCAGGGCCTAGCGGGGGACCCCACAGATACGCAGTATTTT | CASSQGLAGDPTDTQYF
TRBD1 | TRBJ1-5 | NA | TRBV5-1 | TGCGCCAGCAGCGTTGGACAGGGGACGCAGCCCCAGCATTTT | CASSVGQGTQPQHF
TRBD1 | TRBJ1-5 | NA | TRBV10-2 | TGCGCCAGCGGAGACAAGGGGGCCGATCAGCCCCAGCATTTT | CASGDKGADQPQHF
NA | TRBJ1-1 | NA | TRBV4-3 | TGCGCCAGCAGCCAAGACTGGCGGGGCACTGAAGCTTTCTTT | CASSQDWRGTEAFF
NA | TRBJ2-3 | once | TRBV10-3 | TGTGCCATCAGTGACGGGGGACGCACAGATACGCAGTATTTT | CAISDGGRTDTQYF